This passage covers 9 T cell receptor beta chains from one sample sequenced in a study of sequential checkpoint blockade in melanoma. Regarding treatment: randomized to nivolumab then ipilimumab (arm A) or the reverse (arm B). Libraries were prepared by immunoSEQ multiplex PCR; TCRdb keeps only in-frame clonotypes and omits some of them. The table includes over 10,000 clones, approximately 74% detected once. The sample consisted of CD8+ T cells sorted from blood (inferred from file names), taken from a patient given nivolumab and ipilimumab in sequence. The receptor set was obtained from a human donor with melanoma.

This chain joins TRBV5-4 and TRBJ2-1, with 7 bases that match TRBD1. The length of the CDR3 is 15 residues. Germline trimming cut 1 base from V and 4 bases from J; bases unmatched to any gene: 5. CDR1 SGHNT and CDR2 YYREEE come from the germline V gene (reference sequence). This chain's CDR3 is CASSLRAGGYNEQFF. CDR3 bases: TGTGCCAGCAGCTTGAGGGCAGGGGGTTACAATGAGCAGTTCTTC.

V usage is TRBV27 and J usage is TRBJ1-6, with D unclear. Germline V gene sequence: CDR1 MNHEY, CDR2 SMNVEV (reference sequence). Trimming stripped 3 bases from V and 10 bases from J, with 10 bases between. The CDR3 spans 13 residues. The CDR3 coding sequence is TGTGCCAGCAGTTTGTTGGGCGACTCACCCCTCCACTTT. It yields the protein CASSLLGDSPLHF.

This clone was seen only a few times. This chain uses TRBV5-4 with TRBJ2-3; TRBD1 agrees at 9 bases. The CDR3 loop spans 15 amino acids. Per the germline V gene, CDR1 is SGHNT and CDR2 is YYREEE (reference sequence). The junction had 3 bases not matched to a gene; V was cut back by 3 bases and J by 1 base. DNA for the CDR3: TGTGCCAGCAGCTCACGGGACAGGGGCACAGATACGCAGTATTTT. It is translated as CASSSRDRGTDTQYF. The full variable domain, with the rest looked up from reference TRBV5-4 and TRBJ2-3, is ETGVTQSPTHLIKTRGQQVTLRCSSQSGHNTVSWYQQALGQGPQFIFQYYREEENGRGNFPPRFSGLQFPNYSSELNVNALELDDSALYLCASSSRDRGTDTQYFGPGTRLTVL.

The chain links TRBV7-9 to TRBJ2-7; TRBD2 might be the D (5 bases). There are 12 residues in the CDR3. Germline V CDR1 and CDR2: SEHNR, FQNEAQ (reference sequence). V was shortened by 4 bases and J by 5 bases, with 9 bases between the two germline ends. The CDR3 loop is CASSWAGNEQYV. The CDR3 DNA is TGTGCCAGCAGCTGGGCGGGCAACGAGCAGTACGTC.

This clone was counted a single time. The V call is TRBV19, the J call TRBJ1-1; the match to TRBD1 covers 9 bases. The V segment lost 2 bases and the J segment 5 bases; nucleotides outside the gene matches: 6. Per germline, CDR1 LNHDA and CDR2 SQIVND (reference sequence). The CDR3 runs 15 residues. CDR3 sequence reads: CASSISRTGATEAFF. In DNA, the CDR3 is TGTGCCAGTAGTATATCGCGGACAGGGGCTACTGAAGCTTTCTTT.

The rearrangement uses TRBV19 and TRBJ1-1; D gene ambiguous. This CDR3 is built from 13 residues. V lost 5 bases and J lost 1, with 8 bases in between. CDR1 and CDR2 from the germline V gene are LNHDA and SQIVND (reference sequence). The CDR3 spells CASSPRQNTEAFF. CDR3 nucleotide sequence: TGTGCCAGTAGTCCCCGACAGAACACTGAAGCTTTCTTT.

V usage is TRBV5-6 and J usage is TRBJ2-7; 7 bases are shared with TRBD1. After removal of 4 bases from V and 0 bases from J, the junction contained 7 bases not matched to a gene. CDR3 length equals 15 residues. Germline V CDR1 and CDR2: SGHDT, YYEEEE. CDR3 bases: TGTGCCAGCAGCGCCGGGACAGTGAGCTCCTACGAGCAGTACTTC. This sequence encodes CASSAGTVSSYEQYF.

This clone was seen a handful of times. The chain uses TRBV11-2 and TRBJ2-3, with 10 bases that match TRBD2. The CDR3 contains 19 residues. Germline CDR1 SGHAT, CDR2 FQNNGV. V shed 4 bases, J shed 0 bases, and the junction held 13 bases outside the gene matches. For the CDR3, the DNA is TGTGCCAGCAGCTCGCCGCCTAGCGGGGGCCTTTCTAGCACAGATACGCAGTATTTT. It encodes CASSSPPSGGLSSTDTQYF.

V is TRBV11-2 and J is TRBJ1-2; the D gene is possibly TRBD1 (6 bases). CDR1 and CDR2 from the germline V gene are SGHAT and FQNNGV. V was cut by 3 bases and J by 0 bases, with 11 bases left in between. The CDR3 extends over 15 amino acids. CDR3 sequence (DNA): TGTGCCAGCAGCTTGGGGGCAGGAGCTAACTATGGCTACACCTTC. It yields the protein CASSLGAGANYGYTF. Full variable domain (remainder filled in from reference TRBV11-2 and TRBJ1-2): EAGVAQSPRYKIIEKRQSVAFWCNPISGHATLYWYQQILGQGPKLLIQFQNNGVVDDSQLPKDRFSAERLKGVDSTLKIQPAKLEDSAVYLCASSLGAGANYGYTFGSGTRLTVV.